This T cell receptor beta chain is from a study of T cells in Graves' hyperthyroidism and ophthalmopathy. Notes on the study in general: From stable hyperthyroidism, ophthalmopathy was separated by a 13 V-J model.

As regards this clonotype: Its cognate antigen is unknown.

Authors of the study amplified TCR beta CDR3 regions from RNA transcripts. Carried out on the TCR CDR3, a first-round RT-PCR used the HTBI primer set. TCRdb independently ran MiXCR on the multiplex PCR reads; one entry per CDR3 protein. The top ten clones hold about 8.2% of a sample with roughly 580,000 distinct CDR3 sequences, 46% of them seen once. Sequenced sample: peripheral blood or thyroid tissue (not recorded which). This clonotype originated in a woman under 30 with Graves' hyperthyroidism.

Here the CDR3 reads CASSRGLAGEQYF. The CDR3 DNA is TGTGCCAGCAGCCGCGGCCTGGCAGGGGAGCAGTACTTC. The chain carries TRBV7-2 and TRBJ2-7; TRBD1 might be the D (5 bases). The CDR3 is 13 residues long. CDR1 is SGHTA, CDR2 FQGNSA, per germline. V lost 5 bases, J lost 7 bases, and 15 bases lay in between.